In this sample, the clone carrying this TCR beta chain turned up many times. This record comes from a study of spatial heterogeneity in lung cancer. As for the study in general: The authors sequenced available follow-up PBMC samples, taken a median of roughly two years after resection.

Regarding time point: blood at routine non-recurrence follow-up after resection. Unsorted whole RNA from tumor, nontumor lung or frozen PBMC underwent sequencing. Germline trimming cut 6 bases from V and 7 bases from J; bases unmatched to any gene: 9. The CDR3 loop spans 15 amino acids. Each TCR cDNA molecule bore a unique molecular identifier. Each CDR3 protein is one row after TCRdb ran MiXCR on the 5' RACE reads. The sample has 50,000 to 60,000 distinct CDR3 sequences; less than 9% are singletons. The sequence was collected from a female donor with early-stage non-small cell lung cancer. The chain is built from TRBV12-3 or TRBV12-4 and TRBJ2-1; 10 bases agree with TRBD2. This sample comprised PBMCs, obtained at follow-up. CDR3 in amino acids: CASSPAGGLKNEQFF. CDR3 nucleotide sequence: TGTGCCAGCAGCCCAGCGGGGGGGCTGAAGAATGAGCAGTTCTTC.